This T cell receptor (beta chain) was obtained from a study of blood T cell repertoires in COVID-19 (dated by TCRdb to about 2020). For the study in its entirety: Collaborator samples came from the United States, Italy and Spain and covered acute and convalescent phases of COVID-19. Sample metadata almost always included a de-identified subject ID, COVID-19 status, age in years and sex. HLA class I and class II types, where available, came from metadata supplied by the sample provider rather than from assay-based typing. Samples came from the ongoing ImmuneRACE study (first 160 participants) plus 1,254 subjects from 6 global collaborators. Deeply sampled blood TCRbeta repertoires from subjects exposed to, actively infected with, or recovered from COVID-19 were included in the dataset. The material from the prospective study consisted of cDNA or gDNA derived from T cells, B-cell-depleted T cells, or PBMCs. The repertoires were released in a freely available public database meant as a resource for research on the immune response to SARS-CoV-2. Results and caveats for the whole study, not just this receptor: Clinical and demographic metadata were provided uncurated, with the amount varying by source and participant.

TCRbeta CDR3 regions were amplified from genomic DNA by means of the immunoSEQ Assay, a bias-controlled multiplex PCR. The original methods were these. Nucleated cell counts per sample were estimated from amplification of reference gene primers within the assay. Sequence reads were collapsed and filtered to measure the absolute abundance of every unique TCRbeta CDR3 rearrangement. For each sample, productive Simpson clonality was calculated as the square root of Simpson's diversity index across productive rearrangements. The source is immuneACCESS, and TCRdb retained only in-frame sequences with V and J called. Part of the clones is not carried over; for the studies checked, unresolved V genes explain less than half of this, and the remainder is unexplained. The V and J calls and clone size are taken from that table; D and trimming were inferred from the DNA. This sample holds just over 300,000 clones; about 89% were observed only once. The ten largest clones add up to 9.5% of the sample.

With respect to this clone: Its antigen target is currently unknown. No quality values exist for individual bases; no much larger clone is one base distant.

Enrolling through a virtual design, the prospective study's participants ranged in age from roughly 18 to 90 years and lived across 24 United States geographic areas. Cohort assignment in the prospective study relied on participant-reported clinical history from a screening survey and a study questionnaire. Recovered participants in ImmuneRACE Cohort 3 were defined by two consecutive negative NP/OP PCR tests, clearance by a healthcare professional, or resolution of symptoms. Mobile phlebotomists in the prospective study collected whole blood, serum and a nasopharyngeal or oropharyngeal swab from every participant. Additional blood draws and questionnaires over an approximately two-month period could optionally be provided by prospective study participants. Blood samples from the prospective study were shipped frozen or at room temperature prior to DNA extraction. V is reduced by 7 bases and J by 1 base, leaving a spacing of 14 bases between them. CDR1 is given as SQVTM and CDR2 as ANQGSEA, both from the germline V gene. The CDR3 sequence holds 14 residues, the cysteine and phenylalanine included. Only the CDR3 portion is preserved as DNA: 42 bases, with reading frame beginning at the first base.

The sequence came from a woman aged 40-49 years who had recovered from COVID-19. The specimen was PBMCs or T cells enriched from blood (not recorded which). Here the chain combines TRBV29-1 and TRBJ2-1; the D gene is perhaps TRBD1, on 6 matching bases. The CDR3: CSARNRESYNEQFF. DNA sequence: TGCAGCGCCCGGAACAGGGAGTCCTACAATGAGCAGTTCTTC.